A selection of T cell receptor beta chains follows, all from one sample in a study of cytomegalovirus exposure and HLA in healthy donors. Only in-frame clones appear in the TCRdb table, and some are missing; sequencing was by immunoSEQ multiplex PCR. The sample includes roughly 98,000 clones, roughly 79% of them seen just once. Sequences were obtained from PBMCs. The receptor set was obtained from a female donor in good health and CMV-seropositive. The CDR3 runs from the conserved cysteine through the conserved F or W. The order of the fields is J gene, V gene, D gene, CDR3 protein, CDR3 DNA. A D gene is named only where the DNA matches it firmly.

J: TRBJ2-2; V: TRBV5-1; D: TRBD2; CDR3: CASSWTGLAGAWTGELFF; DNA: TGCGCCAGCAGTTGGACGGGACTAGCGGGAGCGTGGACCGGGGAGCTGTTTTTT
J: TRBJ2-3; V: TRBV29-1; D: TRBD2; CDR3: CSVAASGTTDTQYF; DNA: TGCAGCGTTGCTGCTAGCGGGACGACAGATACGCAGTATTTT
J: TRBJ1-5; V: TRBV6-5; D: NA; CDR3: CASSNGGSQPQHF; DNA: TGTGCCAGCAGTAACGGGGGTTCTCAGCCCCAGCATTTT
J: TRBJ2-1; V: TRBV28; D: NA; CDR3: CASSPPAGRSYNEQFF; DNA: TGTGCCAGCAGTCCCCCGGCGGGGCGGTCCTACAATGAGCAGTTCTTC
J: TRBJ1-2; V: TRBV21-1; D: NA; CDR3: CASSKRTECYGYTF; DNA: TGTGCCAGCAGCAAAAGAACAGAGTGCTATGGCTACACCTTC
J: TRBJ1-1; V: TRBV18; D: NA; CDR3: CASSPWGLGTEAFF; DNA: TGTGCCAGCTCACCATGGGGGCTTGGAACTGAAGCTTTCTTT
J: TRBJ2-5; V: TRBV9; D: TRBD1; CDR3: CASSGTDRLQETQYF; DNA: TGTGCCAGCAGCGGGACGGACAGGCTTCAAGAGACCCAGTACTTC
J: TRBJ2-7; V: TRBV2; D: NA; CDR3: CATRWQRPTYEQYF; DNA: TGTGCCACGAGGTGGCAGCGACCTACCTACGAGCAGTACTTC
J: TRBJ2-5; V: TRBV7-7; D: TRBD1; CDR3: CASSSDRPETQYF; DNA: TGTGCTAGCAGCTCGGACAGGCCGGAGACCCAGTACTTC
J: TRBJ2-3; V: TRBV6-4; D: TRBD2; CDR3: CASSESGGASDTQYF; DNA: TGTGCCAGCAGTGAGAGCGGGGGGGCCTCAGATACGCAGTATTTT
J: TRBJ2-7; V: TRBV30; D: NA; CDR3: CAWGGQHYEQYF; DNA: TGTGCCTGGGGCGGACAGCACTACGAGCAGTACTTC
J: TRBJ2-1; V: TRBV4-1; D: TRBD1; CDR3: CASSQWTGPYEQFF; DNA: TGCGCCAGCAGCCAATGGACAGGGCCTTATGAGCAGTTCTTC
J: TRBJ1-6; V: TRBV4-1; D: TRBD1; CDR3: CASSDRGHSYNSPLHF; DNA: TGCGCCAGCAGCGACAGGGGACACTCCTATAATTCACCCCTCCACTTT
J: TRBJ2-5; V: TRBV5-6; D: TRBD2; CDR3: CASSKTSGTETQYF; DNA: TGTGCCAGCAGCAAGACTAGCGGGACTGAGACCCAGTACTTC
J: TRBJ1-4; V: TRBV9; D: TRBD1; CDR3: CASSVGRTGDEKLFF; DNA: TGTGCCAGCAGCGTAGGGCGGACAGGGGATGAAAAACTGTTTTTT
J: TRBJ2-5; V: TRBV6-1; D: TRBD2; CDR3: CASRSAGAETQYF; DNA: TGTGCCAGCAGATCAGCGGGGGCAGAGACCCAGTACTTC
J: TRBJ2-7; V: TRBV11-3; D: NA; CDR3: CASSLGPGEQYF; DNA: TGTGCCAGCAGCTTAGGCCCGGGCGAGCAGTACTTC
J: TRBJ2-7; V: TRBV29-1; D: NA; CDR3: CSTQGESSYEQYF; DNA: TGCAGCACCCAGGGCGAGAGCTCCTACGAGCAGTACTTC
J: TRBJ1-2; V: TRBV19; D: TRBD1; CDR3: CASSIGTATGYTF; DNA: TGTGCCAGTAGTATCGGGACAGCCACGGGCTACACCTTC
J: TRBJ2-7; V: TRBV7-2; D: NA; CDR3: CASGGQPYEQYF; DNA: TGTGCCAGCGGGGGACAACCCTACGAGCAGTACTTC